These 15 T cell receptor beta chains were all obtained from the same sample, sequenced in a study of shared clonotypes between healthy human individuals. The data were produced by immunoSEQ multiplex PCR, yet TCRdb's version contains in-frame clones alone and is incomplete. The sample has more than 850,000 clones, roughly 74% seen once; the top ten hold 0.5% to 0.6%. The specimen sequenced was memory CD4+ T cells from PBMCs. Subset indicated: CD45RA-negative fraction. The origin of the receptors is a man younger than 35 in good health. Some clones in this sample may be carry-over from other donors' samples.

The chain links TRBV2 to TRBJ2-1; 16 bases fit TRBD2. Germline lookup yields CDR1 SNHLY and CDR2 FYNNEI. This CDR3 has 15 amino acids. The trim removed 5 bases at V and 12 bases at J, leaving 7 bases unmatched. The CDR3 is CASSIGTSGRARQFF. The CDR3 coding sequence is TGTGCCAGCAGTATCGGGACTAGCGGGAGGGCCAGGCAGTTCTTC. The complete variable domain, with remaining parts taken from reference TRBV2 and TRBJ2-1, reads EPEVTQTPSHQVTQMGQEVILRCVPISNHLYFYWYRQILGQKVEFLVSFYNNEISEKSEIFDDQFSVERPDGSNFTLKIRSTKLEDSAMYFCASSIGTSGRARQFFGPGTRLTVL.

This clone was counted at least ten times. Other DNA sequences in the sample encode the same CDR3. J is TRBJ2-1 and V is TRBV9, with D hard to call. Between the trimmed V and J ends, which lost 0 bases and 3 bases, there was a span of 1 base. The CDR3 is made up of 12 amino acids. Germline CDR1 reads SGDLS; CDR2 reads YYNGEE. CDR3 in DNA: TGTGCCAGCAGCGTAGGCTACAATGAGCAGTTCTTC. Its protein is CASSVGYNEQFF.

The chain combines TRBV5-4 with TRBJ1-2; D gene unclear. The germline V gene has CDR1 SGHNT and CDR2 YYREEE (reference sequence). Trimming cost V 0 bases and J 3 bases, with 9 bases left between them. The CDR3 runs 14 residues. The DNA for the CDR3 is TGTGCCAGCAGCTTGGACCAATGGGACTATGGCTACACCTTC. It specifies CASSLDQWDYGYTF.

This chain joins TRBV9 and TRBJ2-1; the match to TRBD2 covers 16 bases. Germline values: CDR1 SGDLS, CDR2 YYNGEE. Trimming cost V 4 bases and J 5 bases; bases outside gene matches: 6. CDR3 length: 17 residues. In DNA, the CDR3 is TGTGCCAGCAGCTCAGGGACTAGCGGGAGGGAAAACAATGAGCAGTTCTTC. This codes for CASSSGTSGRENNEQFF.

The chain is built from TRBV5-4 and TRBJ2-1; 9 nucleotides align to TRBD1. The germline V gene encodes CDR1 SGHNT and CDR2 YYREEE (reference sequence). This CDR3 region has 15 residues. With V trimmed by 4 bases and J by 10 bases, 12 bases remained unmatched. CDR3 residues: CASSPLLTGGNEQFF. The DNA of the CDR3 is TGTGCCAGCAGCCCACTTCTGACAGGGGGAAACGAGCAGTTCTTC.

The J gene is TRBJ2-7, the V gene TRBV4-3; D remains ambiguous. V dropped 0 bases and J dropped 5 bases, with 14 bases sitting between them. The CDR3 loop spans 15 amino acids. Per the germline V gene, CDR1 is LGHNA and CDR2 is YSLEER. For the CDR3, the DNA is TGCGCCAGCAGCCAAGATCTCGGGTCCCGGAACGAGCAGTACTTC. Encoded protein: CASSQDLGSRNEQYF.

This clone was picked up one time. This chain uses TRBV27 with TRBJ2-1; perhaps TRBD2 as D (7 bases). In germline, CDR1 is MNHEY, CDR2 SMNVEV (reference sequence). The V end lost 3 bases, the J end lost 9 bases, and 21 bases lay between the germline ends. This CDR3 has 16 amino acids. CDR3 nucleotide sequence: TGTGCCAGCAGTTTCTACCCGGGGGGCAAACTCGGTGAGCAGTTCTTC. It translates to CASSFYPGGKLGEQFF.

The genes are TRBV7-9 and TRBJ1-4; D remains unclear. Germline V lookup: CDR1 SEHNR, CDR2 FQNEAQ (reference sequence). This CDR3 is 13 amino acids long. Trimming took off 11 bases at V and 8 bases at J, with 18 bases between the two ends. The CDR3 bases are TGTGCCTCCGCGGGGTCCCTTGGGGAAAAACTGTTTTTT. Translating it yields CASAGSLGEKLFF. The variable domain in full, with the rest retrieved from reference TRBV7-9 and TRBJ1-4, is DTGVSQNPRHKITKRGQNVTFRCDPISEHNRLYWYRQTLGQGPEFLTYFQNEAQLEKSRLLSDRFSAERPKGSFSTLEIQRTEQGDSAMYLCASAGSLGEKLFFGSGTQLSVL.

The V gene is TRBV28, the J gene TRBJ2-3, with D perhaps assigned TRBD1 or TRBD2 (5 bases each). CDR3 length: 15 amino acids. V was cut by 6 bases and J by 2 bases, with 15 bases left in between. The germline gives CDR1 MDHEN, CDR2 SYDVKM. The CDR3 loop is CASSHRVGATDTQYF. The CDR3 nucleotides are TGTGCCAGCAGCCACCGCGTCGGGGCCACAGATACGCAGTATTTT.

The V gene is TRBV7-8, the J gene TRBJ2-7; D could derive from TRBD1 or TRBD2 (5 bases each). This CDR3 region has 17 residues. V was clipped by 0 bases and J by 3 bases, with 18 bases between them. From germline, CDR1 is SGHVS and CDR2 FQNEAQ. CDR3 sequence reads: CASSLAWVGRDVYEQYF. In DNA, the CDR3 is TGTGCCAGCAGCTTAGCTTGGGTGGGCAGGGACGTCTACGAGCAGTACTTC.

The chain recombines TRBV11-2 with TRBJ2-7; D is unclear. The CDR3 spans 14 residues. Germline V gives CDR1 SGHAT, CDR2 FQNNGV. Trimming removed 2 bases at V and 0 bases at J, with 8 bases between. The CDR3 sequence: CASSLTLSSYEQYF. The DNA of the CDR3 is TGTGCCAGCAGCTTAACCTTGAGCTCCTACGAGCAGTACTTC.

The DNA of the CDR3 is TGTGCCAGCAGTGCGAGGGACAGCTACTACGAGCAGTACTTC. It yields the protein CASSARDSYYEQYF. This rearrangement joins TRBV25-1 to TRBJ2-7; 7 bases line up with TRBD1. The CDR3 spans 14 residues. The germline gives CDR1 MGHDK, CDR2 SYGVNS. V was clipped by 4 bases and J by 3 bases; unmatched bases: 6.

The rearrangement uses TRBV5-1 and TRBJ2-3, with TRBD1 identical over 9 bases. The CDR3 contains 14 residues. Trimming took 3 bases from V and 5 from J; bases not matched to a gene: 4. Germline V CDR1 and CDR2: SGHRS, YFSETQ. CDR3 sequence reads: CASSYDRGKDTQYF. The DNA for the CDR3 is TGCGCCAGCAGCTATGACAGGGGGAAAGATACGCAGTATTTT.

The CDR3 DNA is TGTGCCAGCAGCTTAACGGGGGTCGGTCAGCCCCAGCATTTT. Residues: CASSLTGVGQPQHF. This rearrangement joins TRBV7-2 to TRBJ1-5, with D perhaps matching TRBD1 (5 bases). Trimming removed 2 bases at V and 6 bases at J, with 11 bases between. CDR1 is SGHTA, CDR2 FQGNSA, per germline. There are 14 residues in the CDR3.

The rearrangement uses TRBV7-8 and TRBJ2-7, with D uncertain. Germline CDR1 reads SGHVS; CDR2 reads FQNEAQ. V lost 1 base, J lost 6 bases, and 10 bases lay in between. CDR3 length: 13 amino acids. This CDR3 is CASSLVGGREQYF. In DNA form, the CDR3 reads TGTGCCAGCAGCTTAGTGGGCGGCCGCGAGCAGTACTTC.